This TCR beta chain was obtained from a study of early T cells in non-severe SARS-CoV-2 infection (dated by TCRdb to about 2021). For the study in its entirety: Bulk RNA from unsorted whole blood was used for TCR sequencing, so alpha and beta chains could not be paired. General findings and caveats noted by the study authors: Matching against VDJdb was skewed toward anti-spike CD8 responses, likely underestimated virus-specific expansions, and missed private and CD4 specificities.

This was a case-control study nested in a cohort of healthcare workers in London, UK, who had nasopharyngeal swab PCR tests and blood samples taken every week. Between 23 and 31 March 2020, the week of the UK lockdown, healthcare workers were enrolled and then followed up weekly for as long as 16 weeks. This clonotype came up many times. Its antigen has not been determined. No base-level quality is on record; no much larger clone is a single base apart. Including cysteine and phenylalanine, the CDR3 has 15 amino acids. Only CDR3 DNA is held: 45 bases, read in frame from base 1. The germline V gene (reference sequence) gives CDR1 as SGHKS and CDR2 as YYEKEE. Unmatched junction bases come to 6, with V trimmed by 5 bases and J by 6 bases. Library preparation was by 5' RACE. The reads were generated on a NextSeq 500. To correct for sequencing error and PCR bias, the TCR library protocol tagged individual cDNA molecules with unique molecular identifiers. Both TCR alpha and beta chains were sequenced, and tight co-correlation was observed between alpha and beta sequence abundances in each sample. The paper's data handling went like this. Decombinator V4 was used to perform V gene, J gene and CDR3 annotation of TCR sequences. Expanded TCRs were defined as changing significantly between any two time points under a Poisson model with p below 0.0001. TCR abundances were normalised to the total number of TCRs sequenced per sample and expressed as counts per million. MAIT TCRs were defined by TRAV1-2 paired with TRAJ12, TRAJ20 or TRAJ33, and iNKT TCRs by TRAV10 paired with TRAJ18. VDJdb, accessed on 1 November 2021, was searched for TCRs annotated for CMV, EBV and SARS-CoV-2, and TCRs annotated for more than one antigen were excluded. TCRdb reprocessed the public reads (quality trimming at Q25 with fastp, clone calling with MiXCR) and kept in-frame beta chains. Rows with one shared CDR3 protein collapse into an entry with the most common genes and DNA. These V and J calls derive from TCRdb rather than the authors' analysis. The sample yields over 30,000 distinct CDR3 sequences; 4.7% were counted once. Of the sample, over 6.5% falls within the top ten clones.

The chain uses TRBV5-5 and TRBJ1-5, and 12 junction bases match TRBD1. The TCR was taken from an adult who was a healthcare worker with PCR-confirmed SARS-CoV-2 infection or an uninfected control (not recorded which). The sample comprised whole blood. This receptor carries the CDR3 CASRWDRGPGQPQHF. The nucleotide sequence reads TGTGCCAGCAGATGGGACAGGGGGCCTGGTCAGCCCCAGCATTTT.